This T cell receptor (beta chain) was captured in a study of blood T cell repertoires in COVID-19. About the study: The United States, Italy and Spain provided the acute and convalescent COVID-19 samples. PBMCs, B-cell-depleted T cells, or T cells were the source of the cDNA or gDNA that made up the material.

Patients of the Seattle cohort, enrolled during active infection, were followed longitudinally. Original processing notes: Reference gene primers were amplified, and this amplification served to estimate nucleated cell counts. Assay: immunoSEQ multiplex PCR; the TCRdb copy retains only in-frame clones and omits some. For V, J and clone size, that table is used; D and trimming come from the DNA. The sample holds 200,000 or so clones, roughly 79% seen once. Germline V gives CDR1 SGHKS, CDR2 YYEKEE (reference sequence). V lost 3 bases, J lost 5 bases, and 6 bases stayed unmatched. CDR3 size: 14 residues. This clone was detected only once.

This clonotype originated in a woman aged 80 or older with COVID-19, enrolled during active disease. Input material: peripheral blood. The gene calls are TRBV5-5 and TRBJ2-5; 8 nucleotides agree with TRBD1. This CDR3 reads CASSSQGDGETQYF. CDR3 bases: TGTGCCAGCAGCTCACAGGGGGATGGGGAGACCCAGTACTTC.